A single sample is the source of the 32 T cell receptor beta chains below, sequenced in a study of identifying expanded T cells in peripheral blood. Sequencing was performed with immunoSEQ multiplex PCR; in TCRdb, only in-frame clones are kept and a portion is missing. In the table there are approximately 81,000 clones, roughly 84% of which are singletons. The sample taken for sequencing was blood. These receptors were obtained from a person between 18 and 69 years old in good health.

There are a few counts of this clone. This chain uses TRBV5-5 with TRBJ2-1; TRBD2 aligns across 12 bases. CDR1 is SGHKS and CDR2 is YYEKEE in the germline V gene (reference sequence). V was pared by 7 bases and J by 7 bases, with 6 bases of the junction left unmatched. The CDR3 runs 14 residues. The CDR3 sequence: CASARLAGANEQFF. CDR3 DNA sequence: TGTGCCAGCGCGAGACTAGCGGGAGCAAATGAGCAGTTCTTC. The full variable domain, with the rest looked up from reference TRBV5-5 and TRBJ2-1, is DAGVTQSPTHLIKTRGQQVTLRCSPISGHKSVSWYQQVLGQGPQFIFQYYEKEERGRGNFPDRFSARQFPNYSSELNVNALLLGDSALYLCASARLAGANEQFFGPGTRLTVL.

This clone was detected only once. The chain recombines TRBV6-1 with TRBJ2-7, with D possibly TRBD1 on 5 matching bases. Per the germline V gene, CDR1 is MNHNS and CDR2 is SASEGT. Trimming removed 10 bases at V and 0 bases at J, with 16 bases between. The CDR3 is 14 amino acids. The CDR3: CAIWGAPHSYEQYF. CDR3 bases: TGTGCCATCTGGGGCGCTCCGCACTCCTACGAGCAGTACTTC.

V gene TRBV11-2 combines with J gene TRBJ2-5; D is ambiguous. Germline V lookup: CDR1 SGHAT, CDR2 FQNNGV. With 4 bases removed from V and 5 bases from J, the gap between germline ends came to 5 bases. CDR3 length equals 11 residues. CDR3 bases: TGTGCCAGCAGCTCTGCTGAGACCCAGTACTTC. It codes for CASSSAETQYF. Complete variable domain (other parts from reference TRBV11-2 and TRBJ2-5): EAGVAQSPRYKIIEKRQSVAFWCNPISGHATLYWYQQILGQGPKLLIQFQNNGVVDDSQLPKDRFSAERLKGVDSTLKIQPAKLEDSAVYLCASSSAETQYFGPGTRLLVL.

This clone has a handful of counts. This rearrangement joins TRBV28 to TRBJ2-2; the D gene is possibly TRBD2 (6 bases). CDR1 and CDR2 from the germline V gene are MDHEN and SYDVKM. V was pared by 5 bases and J by 5 bases, with 18 bases between. The CDR3 spans 16 residues. CDR3 sequence (DNA): TGTGCCAGCAGTCATAGCCGGGACTCGAGGACCGGGGAGCTGTTTTTT. Translation: CASSHSRDSRTGELFF. Together with reference TRBV28 and TRBJ2-2, the CDR3 gives the full variable domain: DVKVTQSSRYLVKRTGEKVFLECVQDMDHENMFWYRQDPGLGLRLIYFSYDVKMKEKGDIPEGYSVSREKKERFSLILESASTNQTSMYLCASSHSRDSRTGELFFGEGSRLTVL.

The V call is TRBV13, the J call TRBJ1-1; D unresolved. The CDR3 has 17 residues. The germline CDR1 and CDR2 sequences are PRHDT and FYEKMQ (reference sequence). V was cut by 1 base and J by 5 bases, with 20 bases left in between. The CDR3 DNA reads TGTGCCAGCAGCTTAGAAGGACTTGGGAGGAGTAGGACTGAAGCTTTCTTT. This codes for CASSLEGLGRSRTEAFF.

This chain joins TRBV7-3 and TRBJ2-1; D is possibly TRBD1 (6 bases). CDR1 is SGHTA and CDR2 is FQGTGA in the germline V gene. Between the trimmed V and J ends, which lost 1 base and 5 bases, there was a span of 9 bases. The CDR3 loop spans 14 amino acids. The DNA for the CDR3 is TGTGCCAGCAGCTTAATGGGGGCCAACAATGAGCAGTTCTTC. This encodes CASSLMGANNEQFF.

J is TRBJ2-1 and V is TRBV7-2; TRBD1 matches 8 bases. The CDR3 consists of 13 residues. Germline CDR1 is SGHTA and CDR2 is FQGNSA. The junction had 6 bases not matched to a gene; V was cut back by 5 bases and J by 9 bases. CDR3 bases: TGTGCCAGCAGCCTTCAGGGGACAGGTGAGCAGTTCTTC. It translates to CASSLQGTGEQFF.

V is TRBV5-4 and J is TRBJ2-1, with 8 bases identical to TRBD1. Unmatched junction bases numbered 1, after V lost 2 bases and J lost 6 bases. There are 13 residues in the CDR3. The germline V gene encodes CDR1 SGHNT and CDR2 YYREEE (reference sequence). CDR3 amino acids: CASSLTGGNEQFF. Written as DNA, the CDR3 is TGTGCCAGCAGCTTAACAGGGGGCAATGAGCAGTTCTTC.

The rearrangement uses TRBV29-1 and TRBJ1-1, with D perhaps matching TRBD1 (6 bases). CDR1 and CDR2 (germline): SQVTM, ANQGSEA. Trimming cost V 7 bases and J 7 bases, with 28 bases left between them. The CDR3 consists of 16 residues. CDR3 DNA: TGCAGCGCTGGGGGTCCATCGACAGGCGCACCTTATGAAGCTTTCTTT. It codes for CSAGGPSTGAPYEAFF. The full variable domain, its missing parts supplied by reference TRBV29-1 and TRBJ1-1, is SAVISQKPSRDICQRGTSLTIQCQVDSQVTMMFWYRQQPGQSLTLIATANQGSEATYESGFVIDKFPISRPNLTFSTLTVSNMSPEDSSIYLCSAGGPSTGAPYEAFFGQGTRLTVV.

The chain combines TRBV28 with TRBJ2-5; 14 nucleotides align to TRBD2. Trimming at V came to 3 bases and at J to 5 bases, leaving 8 bases not matched to a gene. The CDR3 length is 17 residues. Looked up from germline, CDR1 is MDHEN and CDR2 is SYDVKM. For the CDR3, the DNA is TGTGCCAGCAGTTTCGGGGGGACTAGCGGGAGTAGGGAGACCCAGTACTTC. This sequence encodes CASSFGGTSGSRETQYF.

CDR3 nucleotide sequence: TGTGCCAGCAGCTTGGACAGGGGGTTAATTAACTATGGCTACACCTTC. The encoded protein is CASSLDRGLINYGYTF. This chain connects TRBV13 to TRBJ1-2; 10 bases fit TRBD1. The junction had 5 bases not matched to a gene; V was cut back by 3 bases and J by 1 base. The germline V gene has CDR1 PRHDT and CDR2 FYEKMQ (reference sequence). This CDR3 has 16 amino acids.

The chain uses TRBV29-1 and TRBJ2-2, with 9 bases fitting TRBD1. Looked up from germline, CDR1 is SQVTM and CDR2 is ANQGSEA. The CDR3 has 14 residues. The ends lost 6 bases at V and 2 bases at J; junction bases unmatched: 4. The CDR3 reads CSVLDRGNTGELFF. CDR3 DNA: TGCAGCGTATTGGACAGGGGCAACACCGGGGAGCTGTTTTTT.

CDR3 sequence reads: CASSPSRQGANEKLFF. The CDR3 nucleotides are TGTGCCAGCAGCCCGAGCCGACAGGGGGCGAATGAAAAACTGTTTTTT. The chain uses TRBV7-2 and TRBJ1-4; the match to TRBD1 covers 10 bases. J gave up 5 bases and V 5 bases, and 8 bases lay outside the gene matches. The length of the CDR3 is 16 residues. CDR1 and CDR2 (germline): SGHTA, FQGNSA.

V usage is TRBV6-5 and J usage is TRBJ1-1; possible D gene TRBD1, 5 bases. Germline V CDR1 and CDR2: MNHEY, SVGAGI. The CDR3 is 15 residues long. Trimming removed 0 bases from V and 1 base from J, with 9 bases in between. As DNA, the CDR3 is TGTGCCAGCAGTTACTCCGGACATTGGAACACTGAAGCTTTCTTT. As protein: CASSYSGHWNTEAFF.

V and J are TRBV10-3 and TRBJ1-1; 7 nucleotides align to TRBD1. The J segment lost 4 bases and the V segment lost 2 bases, leaving 13 bases of the junction unmatched. The CDR3 consists of 17 residues. Germline V CDR1 and CDR2: ENHRY, SYGVKD. In DNA, the CDR3 is TGTGCCATCAGTGAGGCGGCAGGGGGTGGAATGGCCACTGAAGCTTTCTTT. Translating gives CAISEAAGGGMATEAFF.

This clone was observed a single time. The chain couples TRBV11-2 to TRBJ2-1, with TRBD1 identical over 8 bases. CDR3 size: 16 residues. Unmatched junction bases numbered 6, after V lost 4 bases and J lost 1 base. Germline-derived CDR1 and CDR2 are SGHAT and FQNNGV. DNA for the CDR3: TGTGCCAGCAGCTCTAACCAGGGGGCTTCCTACAATGAGCAGTTCTTC. Amino acid sequence: CASSSNQGASYNEQFF.

The rearrangement uses TRBV29-1 and TRBJ1-1; D unclear. The CDR3 has 14 amino acids. Trimming shortened V by 1 base and J by 4 bases, and 13 bases separated the two germline ends. The germline V gene encodes CDR1 SQVTM and CDR2 ANQGSEA. The CDR3 DNA is TGCAGCGTTGAAGGAGATTGGCAGGTCACTGAAGCTTTCTTT. It specifies CSVEGDWQVTEAFF.

V is TRBV13 and J is TRBJ1-3, with 7 bases matching TRBD1. This CDR3 region has 19 residues. Losses at the gene ends were 0 bases for V and 0 bases for J; bases not matched to a gene: 11. Germline V gives CDR1 PRHDT, CDR2 FYEKMQ (reference sequence). CDR3 protein: CASSLGLVGGQSSGNTIYF. Written as DNA, the CDR3 is TGTGCCAGCAGCTTAGGGTTAGTGGGGGGACAGAGCTCTGGAAACACCATATATTTT.

This sequence joins TRBV27 and TRBJ2-7; 11 positions match TRBD2. V lost 3 bases and J lost 3; bases outside the gene matches: 4. Germline CDR1 is MNHEY and CDR2 is SMNVEV (reference sequence). This CDR3 is 15 amino acids long. This chain's CDR3 is CASSFRTSGYYEQYF. For the CDR3, the DNA is TGTGCCAGCAGTTTCCGGACTAGCGGGTACTACGAGCAGTACTTC.

This clone was observed a few times. The chain recombines TRBV28 with TRBJ2-7; tentative D call: TRBD1 (6 bases). The V end lost 8 bases, the J end lost 0 bases, and 35 bases lay between the germline ends. The CDR3 loop spans 21 amino acids. Germline V lookup: CDR1 MDHEN, CDR2 SYDVKM. The DNA of the CDR3 is TGTGCCAGCGAACGCCGTCAAGCAGGGGATGTTCTGCAAAAAAGCTCCTACGAGCAGTACTTC. This encodes CASERRQAGDVLQKSSYEQYF.

The chain combines TRBV6-5 with TRBJ2-7; 7 bases are shared with TRBD1. There are 11 residues in the CDR3. Germline V gives CDR1 MNHEY, CDR2 SVGAGI. The junction had 4 bases not matched to a gene; V was cut back by 10 bases and J by 4 bases. The DNA for the CDR3 is TGTGCCATCGGGACAGAGTACGAGCAGTACTTC. It translates to CAIGTEYEQYF.

The genes are TRBV7-2 and TRBJ2-1; D gene unclear. Germline CDR1 reads SGHTA; CDR2 reads FQGNSA. Trimming stripped 5 bases from V and 8 bases from J, with 16 bases between. The CDR3 has 14 amino acids. CDR3 DNA sequence: TGTGCCAGCAGCCAGGCTGGTCATTTGCATGAGCAGTTCTTC. It is translated as CASSQAGHLHEQFF.

This chain connects TRBV5-8 to TRBJ2-7; D unclear. The CDR3 extends over 14 amino acids. The V end was cut by 3 bases, the J end by 0 bases, with 10 bases between. The germline V gene encodes CDR1 SGHTS and CDR2 YDEGEE. This CDR3 is CASSSSSSSYEQYF. DNA for the CDR3: TGTGCCAGCAGCTCATCGTCTAGCTCCTACGAGCAGTACTTC.

The V and J genes are TRBV28 and TRBJ2-1; no clear D. The CDR3 consists of 14 residues. V lost 9 bases and J lost 0, with 12 bases in between. From germline, CDR1 is MDHEN and CDR2 SYDVKM. As DNA, the CDR3 is TGTGCCAGTGGTTCCGGGTCCTCCTACAATGAGCAGTTCTTC. Amino acid sequence: CASGSGSSYNEQFF.

This clone was counted only a few times. The chain has TRBV6-5 and TRBJ2-7, with 8 bases aligning to TRBD1. This CDR3 contains 14 residues. Germline V gives CDR1 MNHEY, CDR2 SVGAGI. Trimming cost V 5 bases and J 3 bases; bases outside gene matches: 6. The chain's CDR3 is CASSRPGQGYEQYF. The CDR3 region has the DNA TGTGCCAGCAGTCGCCCCGGACAGGGCTACGAGCAGTACTTC.

The J gene is TRBJ2-2, the V gene TRBV7-6; a possible D gene is TRBD1 (6 bases). From germline, CDR1 is SGHVS and CDR2 FNYEAQ. Trimming cost V 1 base and J 6 bases, with 15 bases left between them. This CDR3 has 16 amino acids. CDR3 amino acids: CASSLGPRGRAGELFF. For the CDR3, the DNA is TGTGCCAGCAGCTTAGGACCCAGGGGAAGGGCCGGGGAGCTGTTTTTT. The whole variable domain, remainder taken from reference TRBV7-6 and TRBJ2-2, is GAGVSQSPRYKVTKRGQDVALRCDPISGHVSLYWYRQALGQGPEFLTYFNYEAQQDKSGLPNDRFSAERPEGSISTLTIQRTEQRDSAMYRCASSLGPRGRAGELFFGEGSRLTVL.

There are a few counts of this clone. The V and J genes are TRBV28 and TRBJ2-3, with 12 bases that match TRBD2. Per the germline V gene, CDR1 is MDHEN and CDR2 is SYDVKM. J gave up 2 bases and V 4 bases, and 4 bases lay outside the gene matches. This CDR3 has 16 residues. CDR3 DNA: TGTGCCAGCAGTTCACTAGCGGGAGGCGTCACAGATACGCAGTATTTT. It translates to CASSSLAGGVTDTQYF.

This chain connects TRBV5-1 to TRBJ2-1, with 11 bases fitting TRBD2. Germline V gene sequence: CDR1 SGHRS, CDR2 YFSETQ. The length of the CDR3 is 16 residues. The ends lost 4 bases at V and 0 bases at J; junction bases unmatched: 3. CDR3 sequence (DNA): TGCGCCAGCAGCACCGGACTAGCGGGCTCCTACAATGAGCAGTTCTTC. This codes for CASSTGLAGSYNEQFF.

The V call is TRBV10-3, the J call TRBJ2-1, with 7 bases matching TRBD2. The germline V gene has CDR1 ENHRY and CDR2 SYGVKD. There are 14 residues in the CDR3. V trimming: 2 bases; J trimming: 6 bases; junction bases outside the gene matches: 4. The CDR3 sequence is CAISETSEINEQFF. DNA of the CDR3: TGTGCCATCAGTGAGACTAGCGAGATCAATGAGCAGTTCTTC.

This clone was detected only a few times. V gene TRBV7-2 combines with J gene TRBJ2-7; 11 bases map to TRBD2. CDR1 SGHTA and CDR2 FQGNSA come from the germline V gene. This CDR3 has 14 residues. V dropped 5 bases and J dropped 6; count of bases not matched to a gene: 6. This chain's CDR3 is CASSRLTSGSEQYF. CDR3 nucleotide sequence: TGTGCCAGCAGCAGACTTACTAGCGGGAGCGAGCAGTACTTC.

This clone has a handful of counts. The chain is built from TRBV7-9 and TRBJ2-1, with a tentative D call TRBD2 (5 bases). The CDR3 is 14 residues long. The V gene lost 10 bases and the J gene lost 8 bases, with 21 bases spanning the gap. Germline lookup yields CDR1 SEHNR and CDR2 FQNEAQ (reference sequence). The CDR3 bases are TGTGCCAACACGGGAAACCTGTTGGAGGATGAGCAGTTCTTC. Its translation is CANTGNLLEDEQFF.

This clone has a single count. This sequence joins TRBV9 and TRBJ2-3; D is possibly TRBD2 (5 bases). Between the trimmed V and J ends, which lost 5 bases and 0 bases, there was a span of 10 bases. CDR3 length: 14 amino acids. The germline gives CDR1 SGDLS, CDR2 YYNGEE. CDR3 region: CASSEGDSTDTQYF. CDR3 nucleotide sequence: TGTGCCAGCAGTGAGGGAGATAGCACAGATACGCAGTATTTT.